This T cell receptor beta chain was captured in a study of T cells in Graves' hyperthyroidism and ophthalmopathy. Broader study findings: A median around 6.8 months before onset, the model predicted ophthalmopathy. Most thyroid-expanded clonotypes above 0.001 were also found in blood.

A word on this clonotype: Its matching antigen is unknown.

A patient was excluded if there was uncontrolled infection, other autoimmune disease, pregnancy or lactation. PBMCs were collected from an approximately 9 ml volume of fresh peripheral blood. The CDR3 consists of 14 residues. CDR1 SGHTA and CDR2 FQGTGA come from the germline V gene. J was trimmed by 0 bases and V by 6 bases; bases with no gene match: 1. The investigators amplified TCR beta CDR3 regions from RNA transcripts. Researchers ran a first-round RT-PCR on the TCR CDR3 using the HTBI primer set. TCRdb re-called the multiplex PCR reads through MiXCR, storing one row per CDR3 protein. The sample lists about 500,000 distinct CDR3 sequences, approximately 16% occurring once.

This sequence was found in a woman aged 25 to 39 with Graves' ophthalmopathy. Sequenced sample: blood. The chain uses TRBV7-3 and TRBJ2-2, with 7 bases fitting TRBD1. The CDR3: CASRGQPNTGELFF. CDR3 nucleotide sequence: TGTGCCAGCAGGGGACAGCCGAACACCGGGGAGCTGTTTTTT.